The entry below describes one TCR beta chain. Its antigen is as yet unknown. Libraries were prepared by immunoSEQ multiplex PCR; TCRdb keeps only in-frame clonotypes and omits some of them. The sample yields about 120,000 clones, about 90% seen once. The germline gives CDR1 GTSNPN, CDR2 SVGIG (reference sequence). V was cut by 3 bases and J by 6 bases, with 9 bases left in between. The CDR3 runs to 11 residues. The entry originates in a study of T cell responses to AZD1222 COVID-19 vaccine. The study, taken as a whole, reports: Repertoires were obtained only post-peak T cell response.

The receptor was isolated from an adult in good health. Sequences were derived from peripheral blood, sampled on day 0 of AZD1222 vaccination. The rearrangement links TRBV30 to TRBJ2-7; D ambiguous. Here the CDR3 DNA reads TGTGCCTGGAGACGAGCCTCCGAGCAGTACTTC. The encoded protein is CAWRRASEQYF.